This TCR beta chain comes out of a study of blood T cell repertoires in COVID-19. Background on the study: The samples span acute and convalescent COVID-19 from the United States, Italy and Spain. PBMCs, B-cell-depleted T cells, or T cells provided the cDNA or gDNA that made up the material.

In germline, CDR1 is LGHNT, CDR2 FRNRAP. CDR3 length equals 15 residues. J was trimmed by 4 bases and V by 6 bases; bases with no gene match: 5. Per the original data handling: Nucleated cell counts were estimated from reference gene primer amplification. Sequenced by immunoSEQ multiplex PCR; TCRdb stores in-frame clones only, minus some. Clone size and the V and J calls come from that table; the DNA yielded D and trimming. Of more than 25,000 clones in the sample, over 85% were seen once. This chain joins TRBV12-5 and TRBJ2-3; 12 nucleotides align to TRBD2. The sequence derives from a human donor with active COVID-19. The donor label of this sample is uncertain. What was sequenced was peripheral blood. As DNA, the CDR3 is TGTGCTAGTGGCCCCGGACTAGCGGGGCCAGATACGCAGTATTTT. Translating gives CASGPGLAGPDTQYF.